One and the same sample provided the 15 T cell receptor beta chains below, sequenced in a study of T cell responses to AZD1222 COVID-19 vaccine. The repertoire was sequenced with immunoSEQ multiplex PCR; TCRdb's copy has only in-frame clones and lacks some. The data contain about 54,000 clones, 86% of them seen just once; the ten biggest clones take up about 7%. The sequences come from peripheral blood, collected 28 days after the second AZD1222 dose. All receptors come from an adult who received the AZD1222 COVID-19 vaccine.

This chain uses TRBV7-2 with TRBJ2-3; D unclear. V shed 3 bases and J shed 4 bases, with 11 bases lying between them. The CDR3 length is 14 residues. CDR1 SGHTA and CDR2 FQGNSA come from the germline V gene. CDR3 residues: CASSLAHQADTQYF. CDR3 bases: TGTGCCAGCAGCTTGGCCCACCAGGCAGATACGCAGTATTTT. Complete variable domain (other parts from reference TRBV7-2 and TRBJ2-3): GAGVSQSPSNKVTEKGKDVELRCDPISGHTALYWYRQSLGQGLEFLIYFQGNSAPDKSGLPSDRFSAERTGGSVSTLTIQRTQQEDSAVYLCASSLAHQADTQYFGPGTRLTVL.

The chain carries TRBV7-9 and TRBJ1-1, with D possibly being TRBD1 (6 bases). Germline V gene sequence: CDR1 SEHNR, CDR2 FQNEAQ (reference sequence). The CDR3 length is 12 residues. The V end was cut by 6 bases, the J end by 1 base, with 6 bases between. The CDR3 DNA follows: TGTGCCAGCAGGACAGGGAACACTGAAGCTTTCTTT. Residues: CASRTGNTEAFF.

This chain connects TRBV19 to TRBJ2-2; maybe TRBD1 (5 bases). Trimming took 7 bases from V and 7 from J, leaving 7 bases between them. CDR1 LNHDA and CDR2 SQIVND come from the germline V gene (reference sequence). This CDR3 is built from 11 residues. In DNA form, the CDR3 reads TGTGCCAGTACAGGGTTCGGGGAGCTGTTTTTT. It codes for CASTGFGELFF.

This clone was picked up a small number of times. This chain connects TRBV7-9 to TRBJ2-1; D uncertain. Germline CDR1 reads SEHNR; CDR2 reads FQNEAQ (reference sequence). Trimming pared 3 bases from V and 10 bases from J, leaving 19 bases between. The CDR3 runs to 15 residues. The CDR3 sequence: CASSFGLGTYGEQFF. The DNA of the CDR3 is TGTGCCAGCAGCTTCGGTTTGGGAACCTACGGGGAGCAGTTCTTC.

The chain joins TRBV28 to TRBJ2-7; tentative D call: TRBD2 (10 bases). The V end lost 4 bases, the J end lost 4 bases, and 29 bases lay between the germline ends. The germline gives CDR1 MDHEN, CDR2 SYDVKM. The CDR3 is 19 residues long. The CDR3 spells CASSYWGQGSAGGRYEQYF. CDR3 coding DNA: TGTGCCAGCAGTTATTGGGGACAGGGATCAGCGGGAGGGCGGTACGAGCAGTACTTC. The whole variable domain, filled in from reference TRBV28 and TRBJ2-7, reads DVKVTQSSRYLVKRTGEKVFLECVQDMDHENMFWYRQDPGLGLRLIYFSYDVKMKEKGDIPEGYSVSREKKERFSLILESASTNQTSMYLCASSYWGQGSAGGRYEQYFGPGTRLTVT.

J is TRBJ1-2 and V is TRBV28, with a weak D call TRBD1 (5 bases). CDR3 length: 16 amino acids. Trimming removed 7 bases from V and 4 bases from J, with 22 bases in between. Germline values: CDR1 MDHEN, CDR2 SYDVKM. CDR3 nucleotides: TGTGCCAGCAACCCTTCCGGTCTAGGGGTTGGCTATGGCTACACCTTC. Encoded protein: CASNPSGLGVGYGYTF.

The CDR3 sequence: CASSFPPPRTDTQYF. The CDR3 DNA is TGTGCCAGCAGCTTCCCGCCTCCCCGCACAGATACGCAGTATTTT. V is TRBV5-4 and J is TRBJ2-3; D is unresolved. V was clipped by 2 bases and J by 1 base, with 11 bases between them. The germline CDR1 and CDR2 sequences are SGHNT and YYREEE (reference sequence). The CDR3 consists of 15 residues.

J is TRBJ1-5 and V is TRBV28, with 10 bases matching TRBD1. CDR3 size: 17 residues. Germline V gene data show CDR1 as MDHEN and CDR2 as SYDVKM. After removal of 6 bases from V and 2 bases from J, the junction contained 10 bases not matched to a gene. The CDR3 DNA sequence: TGTGCCAGCAGCTTAGGACAGGGGGTCGTACGCAATCAGCCCCAGCATTTT. This sequence encodes CASSLGQGVVRNQPQHF.

The chain uses TRBV28 and TRBJ1-5; the D gene is possibly TRBD1 (6 bases). V was pared by 2 bases and J by 6 bases, with 11 bases between. In germline, CDR1 is MDHEN, CDR2 SYDVKM. The length of the CDR3 is 14 residues. CDR3 in DNA: TGTGCCAGCAGTTTAGGGGGGGCTCGTCAGCCCCAGCATTTT. It specifies CASSLGGARQPQHF.

This rearrangement joins TRBV6-5 to TRBJ2-3, with 8 bases that match TRBD1. This CDR3 spans 15 amino acids. CDR1 MNHEY and CDR2 SVGAGI come from the germline V gene. J lost 1 base, V lost 6 bases, and 6 bases had no gene match. The CDR3 region is CASRNRGSGTDTQYF. CDR3 in DNA: TGTGCCAGCAGGAACAGGGGGTCTGGCACAGATACGCAGTATTTT.

The V call is TRBV3-1 (or the pseudogene TRBV3-2), the J call TRBJ1-3; D is undetermined. CDR1 is LGHDT and CDR2 is YNNKEL in the germline V gene (reference sequence). The CDR3 length is 14 residues. V dropped 2 bases and J dropped 2 bases, with 7 bases sitting between them. Here the CDR3 DNA reads TGTGCCAGCAGCCAACGCGATCCTGGAAACACCATATATTTT. Translation: CASSQRDPGNTIYF.

The chain is built from TRBV29-1 and TRBJ1-6; weak D call: TRBD1 (5 bases). The germline V and J ends were trimmed by 4 bases and 6 bases, with 10 bases remaining between them. The CDR3 runs 13 residues. The V gene's germline CDR1 is SQVTM and CDR2 ANQGSEA. For the CDR3, the DNA is TGCAGCGTTGCAGGGAATGGTAATTCACCCCTCCACTTT. Translating gives CSVAGNGNSPLHF.

Here the CDR3 DNA reads TGTGCCAGCAGTGAAGTCTCCTCACCCCGAGGGACTGAAGCTTTCTTT. The encoded protein is CASSEVSSPRGTEAFF. This sequence joins TRBV6-1 and TRBJ1-1, with D unresolved. Germline loops: CDR1 MNHNS, CDR2 SASEGT. V was trimmed by 1 base and J by 5 bases, leaving 17 bases between them. CDR3 size: 16 residues.

V and J are TRBV10-2 and TRBJ1-5; D is possibly TRBD1 (5 bases). CDR1 is WSHSY, CDR2 SAAADI, per germline. This CDR3 is 14 amino acids long. The V and J ends lost 2 bases and 7 bases respectively, with 12 bases between them. Written as DNA, the CDR3 is TGCGCCAGCAGTGAGGGGGCAGGTCAGCAGCCCCAGCATTTT. Its protein is CASSEGAGQQPQHF.

This rearrangement joins TRBV3-1 (or the pseudogene TRBV3-2) to TRBJ1-5; TRBD1 might be the D (5 bases). Trimming took off 1 base at V and 0 bases at J, with 7 bases between the two ends. Germline V CDR1 and CDR2: LGHDT, YNNKEL (reference sequence). CDR3 length: 15 amino acids. The CDR3 loop is CASSQGQGSNQPQHF. The DNA of the CDR3 is TGTGCCAGCAGCCAAGGGCAGGGTAGCAATCAGCCCCAGCATTTT.